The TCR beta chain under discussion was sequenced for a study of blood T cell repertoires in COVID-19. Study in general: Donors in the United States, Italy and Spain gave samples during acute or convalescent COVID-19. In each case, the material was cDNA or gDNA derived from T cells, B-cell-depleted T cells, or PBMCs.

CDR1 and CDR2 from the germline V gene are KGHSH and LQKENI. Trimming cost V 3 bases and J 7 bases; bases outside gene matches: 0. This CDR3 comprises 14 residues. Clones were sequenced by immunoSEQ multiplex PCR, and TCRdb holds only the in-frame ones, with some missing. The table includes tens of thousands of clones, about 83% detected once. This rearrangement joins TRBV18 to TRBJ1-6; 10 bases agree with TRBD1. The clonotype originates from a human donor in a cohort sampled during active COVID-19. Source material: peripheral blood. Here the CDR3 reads CASSPDRGNSPLHF. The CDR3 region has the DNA TGTGCCAGCTCACCGGACAGGGGGAATTCACCCCTCCACTTT.